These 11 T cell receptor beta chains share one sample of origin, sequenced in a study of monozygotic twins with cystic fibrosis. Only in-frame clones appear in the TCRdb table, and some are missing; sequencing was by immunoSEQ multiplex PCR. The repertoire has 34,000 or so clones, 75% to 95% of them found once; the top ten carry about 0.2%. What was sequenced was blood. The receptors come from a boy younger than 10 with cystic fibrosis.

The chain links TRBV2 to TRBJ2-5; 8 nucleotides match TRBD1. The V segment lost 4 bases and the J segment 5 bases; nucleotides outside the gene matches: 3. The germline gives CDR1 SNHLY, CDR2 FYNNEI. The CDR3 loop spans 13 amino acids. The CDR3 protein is CASSVRGPETQYF. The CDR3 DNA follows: TGTGCCAGCAGTGTCAGGGGGCCGGAGACCCAGTACTTC.

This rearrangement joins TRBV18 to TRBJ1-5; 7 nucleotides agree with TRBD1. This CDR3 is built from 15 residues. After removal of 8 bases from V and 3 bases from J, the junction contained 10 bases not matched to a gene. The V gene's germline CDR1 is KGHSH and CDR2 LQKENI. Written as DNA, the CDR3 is TGTGCCAGCCCGAGGGACAGTGATTTCAATCAGCCCCAGCATTTT. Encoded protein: CASPRDSDFNQPQHF.

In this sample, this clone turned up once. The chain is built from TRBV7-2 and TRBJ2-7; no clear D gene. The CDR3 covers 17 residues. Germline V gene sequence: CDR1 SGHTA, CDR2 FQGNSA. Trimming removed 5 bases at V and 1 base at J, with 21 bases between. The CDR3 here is CASSPLSFVTPSYEQYF. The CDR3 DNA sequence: TGTGCCAGCAGCCCCCTAAGTTTCGTCACTCCGTCCTACGAGCAGTACTTC.

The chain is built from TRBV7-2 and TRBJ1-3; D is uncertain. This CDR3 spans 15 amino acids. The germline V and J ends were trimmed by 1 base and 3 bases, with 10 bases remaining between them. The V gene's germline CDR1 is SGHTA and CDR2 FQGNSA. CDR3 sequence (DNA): TGTGCCAGCAGCTTAGACGTATCGGATGGAAACACCATATATTTT. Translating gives CASSLDVSDGNTIYF. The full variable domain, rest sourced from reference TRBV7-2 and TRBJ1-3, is GAGVSQSPSNKVTEKGKDVELRCDPISGHTALYWYRQSLGQGLEFLIYFQGNSAPDKSGLPSDRFSAERTGGSVSTLTIQRTQQEDSAVYLCASSLDVSDGNTIYFGEGSWLTVV.

The CDR3 DNA is TGTGCCAGCAGCTTAGGGGACACACCCTACGAGCAGTACTTC. It yields the protein CASSLGDTPYEQYF. The chain recombines TRBV7-9 with TRBJ2-7; a weak D match, TRBD1 (6 bases). Germline V lookup: CDR1 SEHNR, CDR2 FQNEAQ (reference sequence). V dropped 1 base and J dropped 2 bases, with 9 bases sitting between them. This CDR3 region has 14 residues. Complete variable domain (other parts from reference TRBV7-9 and TRBJ2-7): DTGVSQNPRHKITKRGQNVTFRCDPISEHNRLYWYRQTLGQGPEFLTYFQNEAQLEKSRLLSDRFSAERPKGSFSTLEIQRTEQGDSAMYLCASSLGDTPYEQYFGPGTRLTVT.

The CDR3 DNA follows: TGTGCCAGCAGCTTAGCGGGGACAGATTCCTCTGGAAACACCATATATTTT. This encodes CASSLAGTDSSGNTIYF. The rearrangement uses TRBV7-2 and TRBJ1-3; 7 bases fit TRBD1. Germline-derived CDR1 and CDR2 are SGHTA and FQGNSA. With 0 bases clipped from V and 0 bases from J, the junction kept 5 bases outside the gene matches. This CDR3 has 17 amino acids.

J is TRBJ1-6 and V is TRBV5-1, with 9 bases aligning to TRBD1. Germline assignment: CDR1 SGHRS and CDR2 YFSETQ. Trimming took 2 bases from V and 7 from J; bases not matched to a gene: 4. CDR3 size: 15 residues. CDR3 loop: CASSFGDRENSPLHF. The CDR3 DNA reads TGCGCCAGCAGCTTTGGGGACAGGGAAAATTCACCCCTCCACTTT.

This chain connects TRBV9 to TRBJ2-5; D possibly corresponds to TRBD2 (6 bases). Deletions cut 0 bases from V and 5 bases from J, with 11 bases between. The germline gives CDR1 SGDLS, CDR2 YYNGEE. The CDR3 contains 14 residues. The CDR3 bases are TGTGCCAGCAGCGTAGGAACTAGCCGGGAGACCCAGTACTTC. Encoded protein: CASSVGTSRETQYF. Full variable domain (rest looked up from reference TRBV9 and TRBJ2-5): DSGVTQTPKHLITATGQRVTLRCSPRSGDLSVYWYQQSLDQGLQFLIQYYNGEERAKGNILERFSAQQFPDLHSELNLSSLELGDSALYFCASSVGTSRETQYFGPGTRLLVL.

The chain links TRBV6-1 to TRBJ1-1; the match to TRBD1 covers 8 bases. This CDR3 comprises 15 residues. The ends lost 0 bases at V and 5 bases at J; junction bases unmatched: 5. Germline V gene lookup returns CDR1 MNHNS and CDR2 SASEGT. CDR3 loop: CASSEAGTGGTEAFF. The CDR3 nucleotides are TGTGCCAGCAGTGAAGCCGGGACAGGTGGTACTGAAGCTTTCTTT.

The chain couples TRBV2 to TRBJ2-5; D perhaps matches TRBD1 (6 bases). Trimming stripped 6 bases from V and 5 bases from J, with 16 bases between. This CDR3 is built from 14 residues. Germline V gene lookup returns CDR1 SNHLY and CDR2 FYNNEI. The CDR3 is CASRDGQWSETQYF. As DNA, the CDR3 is TGTGCCAGCAGGGATGGACAGTGGTCGGAGACCCAGTACTTC. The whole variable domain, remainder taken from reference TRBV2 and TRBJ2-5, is EPEVTQTPSHQVTQMGQEVILRCVPISNHLYFYWYRQILGQKVEFLVSFYNNEISEKSEIFDDQFSVERPDGSNFTLKIRSTKLEDSAMYFCASRDGQWSETQYFGPGTRLLVL.

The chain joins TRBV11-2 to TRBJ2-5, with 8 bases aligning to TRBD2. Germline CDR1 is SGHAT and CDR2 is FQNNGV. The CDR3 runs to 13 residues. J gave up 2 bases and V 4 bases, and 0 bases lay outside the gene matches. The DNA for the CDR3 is TGTGCCAGCAGCTCGGGGGGGCAAGAGACCCAGTACTTC. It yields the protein CASSSGGQETQYF.